These 8 T cell receptor beta chains originate from one sample sequenced in a study of cytomegalovirus exposure and HLA in healthy donors. The PCR was carried out with 60 Vbeta primers and 13 Jbeta primers. The repertoire was sequenced with immunoSEQ multiplex PCR; TCRdb's copy has only in-frame clones and lacks some. The table lists 130,000 to 150,000 clones, roughly 80% of them singletons. The sample taken for sequencing was PBMCs. Every receptor here comes from a male donor in good health and CMV-seronegative.

There are a few counts of this clone. The genes are TRBV27 and TRBJ1-5; 10 bases map to TRBD1. There are 14 residues in the CDR3. Germline assignment: CDR1 MNHEY and CDR2 SMNVEV (reference sequence). The V gene end was trimmed by 6 bases and the J gene end by 5 bases; junction bases not matched to a gene: 4. CDR3 sequence reads: CASSRQGAYQPQHF. The CDR3 DNA follows: TGTGCCAGCAGCCGACAGGGGGCCTATCAGCCCCAGCATTTT.

This clone was detected only once. This chain connects TRBV7-8 to TRBJ2-7, with a possible D match to TRBD1 (6 bases). CDR1 SGHVS and CDR2 FQNEAQ come from the germline V gene. Trimming took off 4 bases at V and 4 bases at J, with 17 bases between the two ends. The CDR3 is 15 amino acids. The CDR3 reads CASSSPTGIGYEQYF. The CDR3 nucleotides read TGTGCCAGCAGCTCGCCCACAGGGATCGGGTACGAGCAGTACTTC.

The chain recombines TRBV7-2 with TRBJ1-5, with D possibly being TRBD1 (6 bases). V shed 3 bases and J shed 7 bases, with 16 bases lying between them. Per germline, CDR1 SGHTA and CDR2 FQGNSA. CDR3 length: 15 amino acids. In DNA form, the CDR3 reads TGTGCCAGCAGCTTGACACAGGGAGCAGGACAGCCCCAGCATTTT. It encodes CASSLTQGAGQPQHF.

This clone was seen a handful of times. The chain combines TRBV7-6 with TRBJ2-2, with 9 bases matching TRBD1. V shed 2 bases and J 3 bases; nucleotides not matched to a gene: 4. The CDR3 has 16 amino acids. CDR1 is SGHVS, CDR2 FNYEAQ, per germline. The CDR3 spells CASSLPGTGYTGELFF. CDR3 sequence (DNA): TGTGCCAGCAGCTTACCCGGGACAGGGTACACCGGGGAGCTGTTTTTT.

J is TRBJ1-6 and V is TRBV5-8, with D perhaps TRBD1 (5 bases). Per germline, CDR1 SGHTS and CDR2 YDEGEE. The CDR3 runs to 12 residues. Deletions cut 4 bases from V and 7 bases from J, with 6 bases between. The CDR3 loop reads CASSRQNSPLHF. CDR3 DNA sequence: TGTGCCAGCAGCCGACAGAATTCACCCCTCCACTTT.

The V and J genes are TRBV4-1 and TRBJ2-1, with 11 bases aligning to TRBD2. The junction had 15 bases not matched to a gene; V was cut back by 1 base and J by 7 bases. Germline lookup yields CDR1 MGHRA and CDR2 YSYEKL. The CDR3 is 19 residues long. The CDR3 DNA reads as TGCGCCAGCAGCCAAGCGATGAGTCTTAGCGGGGGGGTGAAAAATGAGCAGTTCTTC. Translation gives CASSQAMSLSGGVKNEQFF.

This sequence joins TRBV10-3 and TRBJ1-1; 7 bases map to TRBD1. The V and J ends lost 4 bases and 0 bases, in that order; junction bases with no gene match: 8. The CDR3 is 16 residues long. Germline CDR1 and CDR2: ENHRY and SYGVKD. Here the CDR3 reads CAISVGRGVVNTEAFF. CDR3 DNA: TGTGCCATCAGTGTCGGCAGGGGGGTCGTGAACACTGAAGCTTTCTTT.

CDR3 amino acids: CASSVGGQTEKLFF. The CDR3 DNA sequence: TGTGCCAGCAGCGTAGGAGGCCAGACCGAAAAACTGTTTTTT. V usage is TRBV9 and J usage is TRBJ1-4; D remains ambiguous. Germline V gene sequence: CDR1 SGDLS, CDR2 YYNGEE. CDR3 length: 14 residues. The V end was cut by 0 bases, the J end by 8 bases, with 11 bases between.